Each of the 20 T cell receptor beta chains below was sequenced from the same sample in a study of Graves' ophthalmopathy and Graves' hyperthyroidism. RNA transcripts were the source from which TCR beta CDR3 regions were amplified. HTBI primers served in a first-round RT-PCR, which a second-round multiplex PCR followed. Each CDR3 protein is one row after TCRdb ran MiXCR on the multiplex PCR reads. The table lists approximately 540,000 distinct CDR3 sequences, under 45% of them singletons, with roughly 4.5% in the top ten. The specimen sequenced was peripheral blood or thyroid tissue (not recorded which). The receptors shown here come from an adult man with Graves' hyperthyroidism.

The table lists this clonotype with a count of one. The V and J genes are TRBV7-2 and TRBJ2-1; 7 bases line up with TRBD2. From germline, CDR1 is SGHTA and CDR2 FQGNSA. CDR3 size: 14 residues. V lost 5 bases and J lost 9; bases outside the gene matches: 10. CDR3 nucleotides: TGTGCCAGCAGCCGAGGGAGCGGGGAAAGTGAGCAGTTCTTC. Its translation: CASSRGSGESEQFF. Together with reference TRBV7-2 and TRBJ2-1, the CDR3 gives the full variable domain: GAGVSQSPSNKVTEKGKDVELRCDPISGHTALYWYRQSLGQGLEFLIYFQGNSAPDKSGLPSDRFSAERTGGSVSTLTIQRTQQEDSAVYLCASSRGSGESEQFFGPGTRLTVL.

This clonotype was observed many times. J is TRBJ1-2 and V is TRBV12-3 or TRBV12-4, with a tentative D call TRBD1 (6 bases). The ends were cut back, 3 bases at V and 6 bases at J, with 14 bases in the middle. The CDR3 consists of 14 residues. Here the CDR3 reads CASSFPGAVDGYTF. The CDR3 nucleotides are TGTGCCAGCAGTTTCCCGGGGGCGGTCGATGGCTACACCTTC.

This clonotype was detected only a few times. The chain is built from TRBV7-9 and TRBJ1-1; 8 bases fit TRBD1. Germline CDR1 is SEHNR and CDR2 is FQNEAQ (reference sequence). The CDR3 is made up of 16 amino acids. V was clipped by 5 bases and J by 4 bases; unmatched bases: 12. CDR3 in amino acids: CASSPGQGWEVTEAFF. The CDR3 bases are TGTGCCAGCAGCCCAGGACAGGGCTGGGAGGTCACTGAAGCTTTCTTT.

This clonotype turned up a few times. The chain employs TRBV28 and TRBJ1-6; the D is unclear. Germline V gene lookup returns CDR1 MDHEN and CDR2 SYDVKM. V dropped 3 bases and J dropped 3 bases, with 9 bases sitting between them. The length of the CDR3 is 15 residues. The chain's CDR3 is CASSLGSVYNSPLHF. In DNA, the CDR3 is TGTGCCAGCAGTTTGGGTAGTGTCTATAATTCACCCCTCCACTTT.

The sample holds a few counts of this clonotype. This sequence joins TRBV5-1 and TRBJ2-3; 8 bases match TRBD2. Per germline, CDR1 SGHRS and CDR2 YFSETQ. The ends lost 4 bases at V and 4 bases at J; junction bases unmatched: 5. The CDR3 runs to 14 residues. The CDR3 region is CASSQTAGADTQYF. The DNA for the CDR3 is TGCGCCAGCAGCCAAACAGCGGGAGCAGATACGCAGTATTTT.

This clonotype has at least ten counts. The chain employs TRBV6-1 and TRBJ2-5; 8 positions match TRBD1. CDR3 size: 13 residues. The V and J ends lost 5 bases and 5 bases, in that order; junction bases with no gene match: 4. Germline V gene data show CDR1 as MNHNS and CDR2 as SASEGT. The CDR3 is CASSSGGWETQYF. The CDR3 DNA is TGTGCCAGCAGTTCAGGGGGCTGGGAGACCCAGTACTTC.

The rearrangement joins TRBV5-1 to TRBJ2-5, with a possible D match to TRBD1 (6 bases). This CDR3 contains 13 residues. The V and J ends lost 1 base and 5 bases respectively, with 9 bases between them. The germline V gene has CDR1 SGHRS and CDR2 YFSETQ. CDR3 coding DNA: TGCGCCAGCAGCTTGAGACAGGACGAGACCCAGTACTTC. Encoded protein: CASSLRQDETQYF.

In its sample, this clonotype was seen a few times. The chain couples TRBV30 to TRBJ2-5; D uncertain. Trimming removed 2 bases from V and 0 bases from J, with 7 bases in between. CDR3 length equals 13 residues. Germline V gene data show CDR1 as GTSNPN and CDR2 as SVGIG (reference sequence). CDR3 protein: CAWSFDYQETQYF. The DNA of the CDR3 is TGTGCCTGGAGTTTCGACTACCAAGAGACCCAGTACTTC.

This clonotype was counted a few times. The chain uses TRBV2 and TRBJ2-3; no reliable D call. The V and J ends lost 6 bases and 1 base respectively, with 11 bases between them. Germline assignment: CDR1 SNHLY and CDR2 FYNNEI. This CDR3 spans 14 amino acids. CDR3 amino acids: CASRARLGTDTQYF. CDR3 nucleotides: TGTGCCAGCAGAGCCAGGCTTGGCACAGATACGCAGTATTTT.

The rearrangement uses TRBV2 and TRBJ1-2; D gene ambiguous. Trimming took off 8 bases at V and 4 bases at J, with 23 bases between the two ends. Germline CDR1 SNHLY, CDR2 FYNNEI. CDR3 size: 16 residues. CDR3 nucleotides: TGTGCCAGCGTTGAAGATCGGACTTATGACTCCTATGGCTACACCTTC. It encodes CASVEDRTYDSYGYTF.

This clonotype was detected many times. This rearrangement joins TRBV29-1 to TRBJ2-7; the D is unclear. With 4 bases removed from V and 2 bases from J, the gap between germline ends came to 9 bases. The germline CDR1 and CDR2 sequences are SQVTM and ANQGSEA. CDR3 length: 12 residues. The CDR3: CSVVGFAYEQYF. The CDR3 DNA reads TGCAGCGTTGTAGGGTTTGCCTACGAGCAGTACTTC.

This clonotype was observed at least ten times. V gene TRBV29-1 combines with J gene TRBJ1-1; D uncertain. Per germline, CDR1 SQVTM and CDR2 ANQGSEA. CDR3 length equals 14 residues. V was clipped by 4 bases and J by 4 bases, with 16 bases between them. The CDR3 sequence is CSVGAATVGTEAFF. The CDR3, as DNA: TGCAGCGTTGGAGCGGCGACGGTGGGCACTGAAGCTTTCTTT.

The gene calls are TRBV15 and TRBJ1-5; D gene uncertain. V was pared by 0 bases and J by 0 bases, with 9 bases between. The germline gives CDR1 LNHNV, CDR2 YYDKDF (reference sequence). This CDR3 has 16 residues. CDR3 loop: CATSRDLGYSNQPQHF. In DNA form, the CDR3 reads TGTGCCACCAGCAGAGATTTAGGGTATAGCAATCAGCCCCAGCATTTT. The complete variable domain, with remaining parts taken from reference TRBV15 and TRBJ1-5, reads DAMVIQNPRYQVTQFGKPVTLSCSQTLNHNVMYWYQQKSSQAPKLLFHYYDKDFNNEADTPDNFQSRRPNTSFCFLDIRSPGLGDTAMYLCATSRDLGYSNQPQHFGDGTRLSIL.

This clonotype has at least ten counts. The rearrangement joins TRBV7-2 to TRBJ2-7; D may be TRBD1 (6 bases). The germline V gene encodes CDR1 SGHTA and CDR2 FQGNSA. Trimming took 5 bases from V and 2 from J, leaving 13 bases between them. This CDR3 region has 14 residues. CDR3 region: CASSPRGLTYEQYF. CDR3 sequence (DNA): TGTGCCAGCAGCCCCAGGGGCTTGACCTACGAGCAGTACTTC.

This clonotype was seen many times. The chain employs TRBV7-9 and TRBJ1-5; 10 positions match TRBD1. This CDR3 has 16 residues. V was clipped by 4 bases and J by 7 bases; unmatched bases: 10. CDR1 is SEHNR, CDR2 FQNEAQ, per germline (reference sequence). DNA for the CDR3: TGTGCCAGCAGCTACACCGGACAGGGGGTATGGCAGCCCCAGCATTTT. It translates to CASSYTGQGVWQPQHF.

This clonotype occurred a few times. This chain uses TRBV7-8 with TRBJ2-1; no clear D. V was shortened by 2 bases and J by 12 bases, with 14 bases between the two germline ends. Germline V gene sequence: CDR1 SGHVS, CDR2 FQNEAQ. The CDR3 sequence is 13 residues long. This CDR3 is CASSLRSHPGQFF. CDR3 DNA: TGTGCCAGCAGCTTACGGTCCCATCCGGGGCAGTTCTTC.

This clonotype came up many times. The CDR3 region is CASSVAGRETQYF. The CDR3 DNA sequence: TGTGCCAGCAGCGTAGCGGGACGAGAGACCCAGTACTTC. The genes are TRBV11-2 and TRBJ2-5; TRBD2 matches at 8 bases. After removal of 5 bases from V and 4 bases from J, the junction contained 3 bases not matched to a gene. In germline, CDR1 is SGHAT, CDR2 FQNNGV. This CDR3 is 13 amino acids long.

The CDR3 spells CASSLATSGYNEQFF. CDR3 nucleotide sequence: TGCGCCAGCAGCTTAGCGACTAGCGGATACAATGAGCAGTTCTTC. The rearrangement joins TRBV5-1 to TRBJ2-1; 9 bases line up with TRBD2. Trimming took 2 bases from V and 4 from J; bases not matched to a gene: 4. Germline V lookup: CDR1 SGHRS, CDR2 YFSETQ. The CDR3 sequence is 15 residues long.

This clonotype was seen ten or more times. As DNA, the CDR3 is TGTGCCAGCAGCGTAGCTCTGGGCGAACGAAACACCATATATTTT. Its protein product is CASSVALGERNTIYF. The rearrangement links TRBV9 to TRBJ1-3; D gene unclear. The CDR3 spans 15 residues. V lost 0 bases and J lost 5, with 12 bases in between. Germline V CDR1 and CDR2: SGDLS, YYNGEE.

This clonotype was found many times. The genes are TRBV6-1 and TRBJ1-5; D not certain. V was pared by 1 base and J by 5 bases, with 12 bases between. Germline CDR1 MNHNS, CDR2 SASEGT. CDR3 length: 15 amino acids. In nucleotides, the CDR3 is TGTGCCAGCAGTGAAGGGCAGACCAGAGATCAGCCCCAGCATTTT. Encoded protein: CASSEGQTRDQPQHF.